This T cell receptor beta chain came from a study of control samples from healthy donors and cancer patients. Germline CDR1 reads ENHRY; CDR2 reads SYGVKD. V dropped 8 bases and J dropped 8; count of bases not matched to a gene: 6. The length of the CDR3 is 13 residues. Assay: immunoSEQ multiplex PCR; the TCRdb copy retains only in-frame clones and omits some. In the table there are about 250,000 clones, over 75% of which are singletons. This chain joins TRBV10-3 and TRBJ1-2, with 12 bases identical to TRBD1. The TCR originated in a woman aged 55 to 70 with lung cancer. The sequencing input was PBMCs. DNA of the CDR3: TGTGCCATCGCCGGGACAGGGGGCAGCGGCTACACCTTC. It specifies CAIAGTGGSGYTF.